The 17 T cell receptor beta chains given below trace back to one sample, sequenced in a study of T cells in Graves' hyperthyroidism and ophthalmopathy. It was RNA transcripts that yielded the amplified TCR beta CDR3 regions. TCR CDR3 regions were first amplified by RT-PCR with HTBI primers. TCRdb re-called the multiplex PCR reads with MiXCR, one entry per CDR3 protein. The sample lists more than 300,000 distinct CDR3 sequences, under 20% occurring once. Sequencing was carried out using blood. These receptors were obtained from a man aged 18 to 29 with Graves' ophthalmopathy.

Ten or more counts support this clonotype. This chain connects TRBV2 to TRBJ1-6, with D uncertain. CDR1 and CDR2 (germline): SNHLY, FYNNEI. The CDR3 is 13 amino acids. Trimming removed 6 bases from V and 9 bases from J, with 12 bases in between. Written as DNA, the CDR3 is TGTGCCAGCAGGGTACAAGGATCTTCACCCCTCCACTTT. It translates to CASRVQGSSPLHF. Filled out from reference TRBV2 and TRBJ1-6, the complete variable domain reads EPEVTQTPSHQVTQMGQEVILRCVPISNHLYFYWYRQILGQKVEFLVSFYNNEISEKSEIFDDQFSVERPDGSNFTLKIRSTKLEDSAMYFCASRVQGSSPLHFGNGTRLTVT.

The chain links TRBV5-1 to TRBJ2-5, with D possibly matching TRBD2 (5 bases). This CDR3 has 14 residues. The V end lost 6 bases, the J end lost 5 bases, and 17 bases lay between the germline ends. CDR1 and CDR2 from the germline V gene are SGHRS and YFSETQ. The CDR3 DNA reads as TGCGCCAGCAAATCGGACTCCGCAGGCGAGACCCAGTACTTC. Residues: CASKSDSAGETQYF.

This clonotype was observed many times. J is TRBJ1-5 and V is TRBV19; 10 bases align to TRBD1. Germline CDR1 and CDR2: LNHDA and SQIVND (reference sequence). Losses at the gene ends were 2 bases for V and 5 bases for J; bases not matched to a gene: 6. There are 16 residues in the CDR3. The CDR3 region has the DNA TGTGCCAGTAGTATAATAGGGACAGGGGATTATCAGCCCCAGCATTTT. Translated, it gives CASSIIGTGDYQPQHF.

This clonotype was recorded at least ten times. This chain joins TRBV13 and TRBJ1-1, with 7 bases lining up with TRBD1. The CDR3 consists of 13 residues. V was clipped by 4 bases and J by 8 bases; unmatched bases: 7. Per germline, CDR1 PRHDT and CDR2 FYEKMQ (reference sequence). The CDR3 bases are TGTGCCAGCAGCTCTTACAGGGGCCCCGAAGCTTTCTTT. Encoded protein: CASSSYRGPEAFF. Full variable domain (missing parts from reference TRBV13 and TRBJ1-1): AAGVIQSPRHLIKEKRETATLKCYPIPRHDTVYWYQQGPGQDPQFLISFYEKMQSDKGSIPDRFSAQQFSDYHSELNMSSLELGDSALYFCASSSYRGPEAFFGQGTRLTVV.

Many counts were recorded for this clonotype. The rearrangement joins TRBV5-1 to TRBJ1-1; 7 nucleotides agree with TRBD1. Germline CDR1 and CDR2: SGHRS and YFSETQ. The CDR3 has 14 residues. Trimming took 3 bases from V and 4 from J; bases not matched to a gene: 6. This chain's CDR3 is CASSWGTASTEAFF. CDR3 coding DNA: TGCGCCAGCAGCTGGGGGACAGCGTCCACTGAAGCTTTCTTT.

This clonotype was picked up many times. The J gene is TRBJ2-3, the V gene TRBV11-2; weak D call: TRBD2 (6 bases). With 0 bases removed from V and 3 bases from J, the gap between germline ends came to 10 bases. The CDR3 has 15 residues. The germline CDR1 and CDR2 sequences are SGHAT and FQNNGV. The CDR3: CASSLDPAGTDTQYF. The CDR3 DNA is TGTGCCAGCAGCTTAGATCCGGCGGGGACAGATACGCAGTATTTT.

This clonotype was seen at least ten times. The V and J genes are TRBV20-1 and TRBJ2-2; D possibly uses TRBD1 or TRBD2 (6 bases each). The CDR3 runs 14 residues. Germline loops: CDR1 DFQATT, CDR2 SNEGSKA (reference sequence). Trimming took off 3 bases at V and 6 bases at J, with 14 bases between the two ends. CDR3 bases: TGCAGTGCTAGGGGGGGCTCCGACGCCGGGGAGCTGTTTTTT. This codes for CSARGGSDAGELFF.

The CDR3 region is CASLAGREQYF. The DNA for the CDR3 is TGCGCCAGCCTAGCGGGGAGGGAGCAGTACTTC. The chain uses TRBV10-2 and TRBJ2-7; 9 bases match TRBD2. V was clipped by 8 bases and J by 7 bases; unmatched bases: 3. This CDR3 has 11 residues. Germline V gene lookup returns CDR1 WSHSY and CDR2 SAAADI.

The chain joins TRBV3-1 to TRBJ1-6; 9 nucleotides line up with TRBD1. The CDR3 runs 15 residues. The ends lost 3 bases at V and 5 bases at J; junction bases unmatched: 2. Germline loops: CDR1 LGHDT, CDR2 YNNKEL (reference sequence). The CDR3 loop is CASSHGDRDNSPLHF. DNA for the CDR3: TGTGCCAGCAGCCACGGGGACAGGGATAATTCACCCCTCCACTTT.

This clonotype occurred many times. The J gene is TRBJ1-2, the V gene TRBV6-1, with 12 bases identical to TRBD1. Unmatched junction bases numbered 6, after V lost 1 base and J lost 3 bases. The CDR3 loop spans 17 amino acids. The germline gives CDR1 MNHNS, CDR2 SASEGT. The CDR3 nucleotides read TGTGCCAGCAGTGAAGACGGGACAGGGGGCACAGACTATGGCTACACCTTC. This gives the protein CASSEDGTGGTDYGYTF.

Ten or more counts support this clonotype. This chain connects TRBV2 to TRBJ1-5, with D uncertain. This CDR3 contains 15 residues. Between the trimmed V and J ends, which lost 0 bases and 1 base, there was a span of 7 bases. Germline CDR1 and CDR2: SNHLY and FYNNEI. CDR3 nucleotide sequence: TGTGCCAGCAGTGAAGCGGGGAGCAGCAATCAGCCCCAGCATTTT. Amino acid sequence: CASSEAGSSNQPQHF. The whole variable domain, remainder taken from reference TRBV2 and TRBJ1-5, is EPEVTQTPSHQVTQMGQEVILRCVPISNHLYFYWYRQILGQKVEFLVSFYNNEISEKSEIFDDQFSVERPDGSNFTLKIRSTKLEDSAMYFCASSEAGSSNQPQHFGDGTRLSIL.

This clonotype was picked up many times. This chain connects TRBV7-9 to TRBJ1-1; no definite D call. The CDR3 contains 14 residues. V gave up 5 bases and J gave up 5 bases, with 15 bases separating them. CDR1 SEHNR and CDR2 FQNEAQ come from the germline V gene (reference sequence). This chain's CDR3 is CASSRTEGGTEAFF. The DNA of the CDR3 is TGTGCCAGCAGCCGAACCGAGGGTGGGACTGAAGCTTTCTTT.

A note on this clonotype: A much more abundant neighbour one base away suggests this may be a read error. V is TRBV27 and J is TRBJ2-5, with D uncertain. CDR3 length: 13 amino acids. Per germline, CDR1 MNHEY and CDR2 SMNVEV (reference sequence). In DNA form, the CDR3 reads TGTGCCAGCAGTCATCTAGACGATGAGACCCGGTACTTC. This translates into CASSHLDDETRYF.

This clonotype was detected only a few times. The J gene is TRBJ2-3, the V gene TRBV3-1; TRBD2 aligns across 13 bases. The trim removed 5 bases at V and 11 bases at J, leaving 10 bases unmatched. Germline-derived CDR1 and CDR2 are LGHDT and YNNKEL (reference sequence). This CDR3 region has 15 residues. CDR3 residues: CASSTRLAGGQRQYF. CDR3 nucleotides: TGTGCCAGCAGCACTCGACTAGCGGGGGGCCAACGGCAGTATTTT.

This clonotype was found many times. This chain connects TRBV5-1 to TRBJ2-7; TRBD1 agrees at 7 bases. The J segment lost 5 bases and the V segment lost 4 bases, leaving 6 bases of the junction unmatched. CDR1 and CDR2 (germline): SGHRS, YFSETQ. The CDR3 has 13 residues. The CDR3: CASSPLQGHEQYF. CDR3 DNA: TGCGCCAGCAGCCCGCTACAGGGGCACGAGCAGTACTTC.

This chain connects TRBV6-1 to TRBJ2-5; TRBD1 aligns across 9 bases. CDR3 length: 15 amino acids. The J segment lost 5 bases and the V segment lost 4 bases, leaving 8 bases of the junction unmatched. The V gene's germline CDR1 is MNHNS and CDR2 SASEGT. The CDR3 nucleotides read TGTGCCAGCAGTGGTACAGGGGGCGCGGGGGAGACCCAGTACTTC. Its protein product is CASSGTGGAGETQYF.

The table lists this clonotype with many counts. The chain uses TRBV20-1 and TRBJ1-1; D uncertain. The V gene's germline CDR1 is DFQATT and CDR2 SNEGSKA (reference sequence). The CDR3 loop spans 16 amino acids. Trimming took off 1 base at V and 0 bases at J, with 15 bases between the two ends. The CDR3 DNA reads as TGCAGTGCTAGAGGTGATACGGGGATGATGAACACTGAAGCTTTCTTT. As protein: CSARGDTGMMNTEAFF.